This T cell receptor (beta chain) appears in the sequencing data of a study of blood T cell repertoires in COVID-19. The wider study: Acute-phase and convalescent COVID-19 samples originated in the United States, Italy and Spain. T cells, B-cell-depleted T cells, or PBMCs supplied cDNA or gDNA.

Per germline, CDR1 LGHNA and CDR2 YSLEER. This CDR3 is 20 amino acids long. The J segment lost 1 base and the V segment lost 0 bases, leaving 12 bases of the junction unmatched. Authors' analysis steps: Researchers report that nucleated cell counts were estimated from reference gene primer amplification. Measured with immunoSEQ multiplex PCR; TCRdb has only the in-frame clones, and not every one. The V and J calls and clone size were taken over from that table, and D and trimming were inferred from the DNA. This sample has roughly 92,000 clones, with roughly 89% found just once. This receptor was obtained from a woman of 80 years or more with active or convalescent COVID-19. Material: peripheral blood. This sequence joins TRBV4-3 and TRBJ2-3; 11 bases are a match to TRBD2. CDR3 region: CASSQEYTSGSWSGTDTQYF. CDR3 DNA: TGCGCCAGCAGCCAAGAGTATACTAGCGGGAGTTGGAGTGGCACAGATACGCAGTATTTT.